The 27 T cell receptor beta chains below come from one sample, sequenced in a study of cytomegalovirus exposure and HLA in healthy donors. Clones were read by immunoSEQ multiplex PCR, and TCRdb kept only the in-frame ones, dropping some. The table shows 60,000 to 70,000 clones, with approximately 90% occurring only once. The material sequenced was PBMCs. The receptors were sampled from a woman under 30 in good health and CMV-seronegative.

The chain is built from TRBV4-3 and TRBJ2-2, with 12 positions matching TRBD1. The CDR3 is 20 amino acids. Germline V gene lookup returns CDR1 LGHNA and CDR2 YSLEER. V shed 7 bases and J 0 bases; nucleotides not matched to a gene: 15. The CDR3 spells CASTPRHTGQGATNTGELFF. The CDR3 coding sequence is TGCGCCAGCACCCCTCGTCATACGGGACAGGGGGCCACGAACACCGGGGAGCTGTTTTTT.

The rearrangement joins TRBV19 to TRBJ1-1, with TRBD1 as a possible D gene (5 bases). Germline CDR1 reads LNHDA; CDR2 reads SQIVND (reference sequence). Trimming shortened V by 5 bases and J by 1 base, and 11 bases separated the two germline ends. The CDR3 runs 14 residues. CDR3 coding DNA: TGTGCCAGTAGTGGCAGGGTGTGGAACACTGAAGCTTTCTTT. Amino acid sequence: CASSGRVWNTEAFF. Using reference TRBV19 and TRBJ1-1 for the parts outside the CDR3, the full variable domain is DGGITQSPKYLFRKEGQNVTLSCEQNLNHDAMYWYRQDPGQGLRLIYYSQIVNDFQKGDIAEGYSVSREKKESFPLTVTSAQKNPTAFYLCASSGRVWNTEAFFGQGTRLTVV.

The chain employs TRBV11-2 and TRBJ2-4; TRBD1 matches 7 bases. There are 14 residues in the CDR3. Germline-derived CDR1 and CDR2 are SGHAT and FQNNGV. V was clipped by 5 bases and J by 9 bases; unmatched bases: 10. The CDR3 spells CASSTHRGEGIQYF. DNA of the CDR3: TGTGCCAGCAGCACCCACAGGGGAGAGGGCATTCAGTACTTC. Variable domain in full (rest from reference TRBV11-2 and TRBJ2-4): EAGVAQSPRYKIIEKRQSVAFWCNPISGHATLYWYQQILGQGPKLLIQFQNNGVVDDSQLPKDRFSAERLKGVDSTLKIQPAKLEDSAVYLCASSTHRGEGIQYFGAGTRLSVL.

V and J are TRBV15 and TRBJ2-1; D possibly corresponds to TRBD1 (6 bases). Germline loops: CDR1 LNHNV, CDR2 YYDKDF (reference sequence). The CDR3 runs 16 residues. V lost 5 bases, J lost 7 bases, and 21 bases lay in between. The chain's CDR3 is CATSQTTGMVRNEQFF. CDR3 coding DNA: TGTGCCACCAGCCAGACTACAGGGATGGTGAGGAATGAGCAGTTCTTC.

V and J are TRBV29-1 and TRBJ2-5; 9 positions agree with TRBD1. V dropped 6 bases and J dropped 4; count of bases not matched to a gene: 6. The germline V gene has CDR1 SQVTM and CDR2 ANQGSEA. The CDR3 totals 13 residues. CDR3 loop: CSVTGTGLETQYF. CDR3 nucleotide sequence: TGCAGCGTAACCGGGACAGGGCTAGAGACCCAGTACTTC.

V is TRBV6-5 and J is TRBJ2-1, with D possibly matching TRBD1 (7 bases). This CDR3 spans 15 amino acids. The V and J ends lost 4 bases and 2 bases respectively, with 12 bases between them. Germline V gene lookup returns CDR1 MNHEY and CDR2 SVGAGI. The CDR3 sequence is CASSWQGGPYNEQFF. CDR3 in DNA: TGTGCCAGCAGTTGGCAGGGGGGCCCCTACAATGAGCAGTTCTTC.

The genes are TRBV7-8 and TRBJ2-1, with 8 bases fitting TRBD2. The germline gives CDR1 SGHVS, CDR2 FQNEAQ. V was pared by 5 bases and J by 5 bases, with 8 bases of the junction left unmatched. CDR3 length: 15 residues. The CDR3 protein is CASSPSGTRDNEQFF. CDR3 nucleotide sequence: TGTGCCAGCAGCCCCTCCGGGACTAGAGACAATGAGCAGTTCTTC.

The chain carries TRBV4-3 and TRBJ1-3, with D unclear. The CDR3 spans 18 residues. The ends were cut back, 4 bases at V and 0 bases at J, with 19 bases in the middle. Germline CDR1 LGHNA, CDR2 YSLEER. CDR3 nucleotide sequence: TGCGCCAGCAGCCGGCGCGGCGGGAGGGCCCACTCTGGAAACACCATATATTTT. This gives the protein CASSRRGGRAHSGNTIYF.

The chain links TRBV19 to TRBJ2-5, with unresolved D. The germline V gene has CDR1 LNHDA and CDR2 SQIVND (reference sequence). The CDR3 length is 13 residues. Trimming stripped 8 bases from V and 5 bases from J, with 15 bases between. The CDR3 is CASCRSVGETQYF. The CDR3 DNA reads as TGTGCCAGTTGTCGTAGTGTCGGGGAGACCCAGTACTTC.

The genes are TRBV4-2 and TRBJ2-3; TRBD2 aligns across 8 bases. CDR1 LGHNA and CDR2 YNFKEQ come from the germline V gene. CDR3 length: 19 residues. After removal of 6 bases from V and 1 base from J, the junction contained 18 bases not matched to a gene. This CDR3 reads CASRALGRRDSGGTDTQYF. CDR3 nucleotides: TGTGCCAGCAGGGCTCTCGGACGCCGGGATAGCGGGGGCACAGATACGCAGTATTTT.

This chain connects TRBV19 to TRBJ2-2; maybe TRBD1 (5 bases). Looked up from germline, CDR1 is LNHDA and CDR2 is SQIVND (reference sequence). V lost 1 base and J lost 8, with 11 bases in between. CDR3 length: 14 amino acids. Written as DNA, the CDR3 is TGTGCCAGTAGTATAGCCAGGGCAAGAGGGGAGCTGTTTTTT. Protein: CASSIARARGELFF.

This clone has just a few counts. The chain is built from TRBV4-2 and TRBJ1-6; D uncertain. V gave up 4 bases and J gave up 7 bases, with 8 bases separating them. CDR3 length: 13 residues. In germline, CDR1 is LGHNA, CDR2 YNFKEQ. CDR3 nucleotide sequence: TGTGCCAGCAGCCGAGACGGGAATTCACCCCTCCACTTT. Protein: CASSRDGNSPLHF.

The J gene is TRBJ2-5, the V gene TRBV6-6, with TRBD2 matching 13 bases. CDR1 is MNHNY and CDR2 is SVGAGI in the germline V gene (reference sequence). This CDR3 has 15 amino acids. Losses at the gene ends were 2 bases for V and 3 bases for J; bases not matched to a gene: 0. CDR3 sequence reads: CASSYGLAGEETQYF. CDR3 nucleotide sequence: TGTGCCAGCAGTTACGGACTAGCGGGAGAAGAGACCCAGTACTTC.

The chain combines TRBV4-2 with TRBJ2-7, with 7 bases fitting TRBD2. Germline CDR1 LGHNA, CDR2 YNFKEQ. This CDR3 is 15 amino acids long. The V segment lost 1 base and the J segment 2 bases; nucleotides outside the gene matches: 5. The CDR3, as DNA: TGTGCCAGCAGCCAAGTTAGCGGGCTAACCTACGAGCAGTACTTC. It specifies CASSQVSGLTYEQYF.

Concerning this clone itself: The junction does not match germline at one end; this may be a read error. This chain joins TRBV5-4 and TRBJ1-3, with 9 bases fitting TRBD1. CDR1 and CDR2 from the germline V gene are SGHNT and YYREEE (reference sequence). This CDR3 spans 14 amino acids. CDR3 loop: CASSGTGSGNTIYF. CDR3 nucleotides: TGTGCCAGCAGCGGGACAGGGTCTGGCAACACCATATATTTT.

CDR3 region: CASSLAGNSWRSYEQYF. Here the CDR3 DNA reads TGTGCCAGCAGCTTAGCCGGTAATAGCTGGCGCTCCTACGAGCAGTACTTC. V gene TRBV7-2 combines with J gene TRBJ2-7; D is unclear. The germline CDR1 and CDR2 sequences are SGHTA and FQGNSA. This CDR3 has 17 amino acids. The germline V and J ends were trimmed by 0 bases and 0 bases, with 15 bases remaining between them.

The chain recombines TRBV5-1 with TRBJ2-4; a weak D match, TRBD2 (6 bases). Between the trimmed V and J ends, which lost 3 bases and 3 bases, there was a span of 10 bases. The CDR3 is made up of 14 amino acids. The V gene's germline CDR1 is SGHRS and CDR2 YFSETQ. The CDR3 spells CASSSVEGKNIQYF. The CDR3 DNA reads TGCGCCAGCAGCTCAGTGGAGGGCAAAAACATTCAGTACTTC.

This clone was seen only once. DNA of the CDR3: TGTGCCAGCAGCACCCGGACTAGGGACGAGCAGTACTTC. It is translated as CASSTRTRDEQYF. This chain connects TRBV9 to TRBJ2-7; 7 bases match TRBD2. CDR1 is SGDLS and CDR2 is YYNGEE in the germline V gene. CDR3 size: 13 residues. V was clipped by 4 bases and J by 5 bases; unmatched bases: 6.

The chain links TRBV2 to TRBJ2-7; D possibly corresponds to TRBD1 (6 bases). With 6 bases removed from V and 3 bases from J, the gap between germline ends came to 12 bases. Germline V CDR1 and CDR2: SNHLY, FYNNEI. The CDR3 runs 13 residues. CDR3 sequence: CASRGTRSYEQYF. CDR3 nucleotides: TGTGCCAGCAGAGGGACAAGGAGCTACGAGCAGTACTTC.

The chain combines TRBV10-3 with TRBJ1-1; D call uncertain. The CDR3 runs to 15 residues. V lost 0 bases and J lost 5, with 13 bases in between. Germline loops: CDR1 ENHRY, CDR2 SYGVKD. CDR3 in amino acids: CAISESIGNGTEAFF. The CDR3 nucleotides read TGTGCCATCAGTGAGTCGATCGGGAATGGGACTGAAGCTTTCTTT.

The rearrangement joins TRBV5-1 to TRBJ2-2, with 9 nucleotides matching TRBD1. The germline V gene encodes CDR1 SGHRS and CDR2 YFSETQ. Losses at the gene ends were 4 bases for V and 4 bases for J; bases not matched to a gene: 5. CDR3 length equals 15 residues. DNA for the CDR3: TGCGCCAGCAGCCTGGCGACAGGGGGCACCGGGGAGCTGTTTTTT. It translates to CASSLATGGTGELFF.

The chain joins TRBV2 to TRBJ1-6; D gene unclear. CDR3 size: 12 residues. V was clipped by 4 bases and J by 10 bases, with 8 bases between them. In germline, CDR1 is SNHLY, CDR2 FYNNEI. In DNA, the CDR3 is TGTGCCAGCAGTGTTGCTCGGTCACCCCTCCACTTT. This codes for CASSVARSPLHF.

This chain uses TRBV28 with TRBJ2-1, with 8 bases identical to TRBD1. J gave up 14 bases and V 4 bases, and 16 bases lay outside the gene matches. CDR1 and CDR2 from the germline V gene are MDHEN and SYDVKM. This CDR3 is built from 15 residues. The CDR3 region is CASSSVGPDRGGKFF. DNA of the CDR3: TGTGCCAGCAGTTCCGTCGGCCCCGACAGGGGAGGCAAGTTCTTC.

This chain links TRBV4-1 with TRBJ2-3; D unclear. The CDR3 has 12 amino acids. V was pared by 5 bases and J by 2 bases, with 5 bases between. The germline CDR1 and CDR2 sequences are MGHRA and YSYEKL. The CDR3 coding sequence is TGCGCCAGCAGCACAGACACAGATACGCAGTATTTT. Amino acid sequence: CASSTDTDTQYF.

V is TRBV20-1 and J is TRBJ2-7, with a tentative D call TRBD2 (6 bases). The CDR3 length is 11 residues. V was clipped by 3 bases and J by 4 bases, with 7 bases between them. Per germline, CDR1 DFQATT and CDR2 SNEGSKA (reference sequence). The CDR3 coding sequence is TGCAGTGCTAGTGGGGGGTACGAGCAGTACTTC. It codes for CSASGGYEQYF.

This sequence joins TRBV15 and TRBJ2-7; D perhaps matches TRBD2 (6 bases). Germline CDR1 LNHNV, CDR2 YYDKDF (reference sequence). V was pared by 1 base and J by 5 bases, with 15 bases between. The length of the CDR3 is 15 residues. The CDR3 loop reads CATSRVAEGPHEQYF. In DNA, the CDR3 is TGTGCCACCAGCAGAGTCGCGGAGGGCCCCCACGAGCAGTACTTC.

The V gene is TRBV5-1, the J gene TRBJ2-7, with 7 bases aligning to TRBD1. The V gene end was trimmed by 4 bases and the J gene end by 3 bases; junction bases not matched to a gene: 4. The V gene's germline CDR1 is SGHRS and CDR2 YFSETQ. The CDR3 has 13 residues. CDR3 bases: TGCGCCAGCAGCCTCGGACAGGACTACGAGCAGTACTTC. Its translation is CASSLGQDYEQYF.